The source of this T cell receptor (beta chain) is a study of OX40 agonist ivuxolimab in advanced cancers. Using immunoSEQ multiplex PCR, the repertoire was profiled, and TCRdb retains in-frame clones only, with some absent. Among roughly 9,300 clones listed, 60% to 80% were seen once. The CDR3 runs to 17 residues. The J segment lost 0 bases and the V segment lost 1 base, leaving 7 bases of the junction unmatched. Germline lookup yields CDR1 SGHNT and CDR2 YYREEE (reference sequence). This chain links TRBV5-4 with TRBJ2-7, with 10 bases aligning to TRBD2. This specimen consisted of CD4+ or CD8+ T cells sorted from blood, obtained in a trial of the OX40 agonist ivuxolimab. The sequence was collected from an adult with an advanced solid tumor such as melanoma, head and neck, liver or kidney cancer. As DNA, the CDR3 is TGTGCCAGCAGCTTGCTAGCGGGAGCTCCGGGCTCCTACGAGCAGTACTTC. This gives the protein CASSLLAGAPGSYEQYF.